This is a list of T cell receptor beta chains from one sample in a study of CD8 T cells in Susac syndrome. TCRdb reanalysed the immunoSEQ multiplex PCR reads using MiXCR and keeps one entry per CDR3 protein. The sample holds about 200,000 distinct CDR3 sequences; 90% to 95% are singletons and the top ten take 0.093%. The material sequenced was CD4+ T cells from PBMCs. Receptors were obtained from a human donor with multiple sclerosis. The CDR3 runs from the conserved cysteine through the conserved F or W. The order of the fields is V gene, J gene, D gene, CDR3 DNA, CDR3 protein. A D gene is named only where the DNA matches it firmly.

V gene: TRBV12-3/TRBV12-4
J gene: TRBJ1-2
D gene: -
CDR3 DNA: TGTGCCAGCAGTCCCGACAGTTCCTATGGCTACACCTTC
CDR3 protein: CASSPDSSYGYTF

V gene: TRBV28
J gene: TRBJ1-2
D gene: -
CDR3 DNA: TGTGCCAGCAAGGACAGCAACGAGTATGGCTACACCTTC
CDR3 protein: CASKDSNEYGYTF

V gene: TRBV9
J gene: TRBJ1-2
D gene: -
CDR3 DNA: TGTGCCAGCAGCGTAGACCCGGGCCAGAGCTATGGCTACACCTTC
CDR3 protein: CASSVDPGQSYGYTF

V gene: TRBV6-2/TRBV6-3
J gene: TRBJ2-1
D gene: -
CDR3 DNA: TGTGCCAGCACCGCGGGACAGTACAATGAGCAGTTCTTC
CDR3 protein: CASTAGQYNEQFF

V gene: TRBV5-6
J gene: TRBJ2-7
D gene: -
CDR3 DNA: TGTGCCAGCACCTTTGTGTTAGGGAGCGACGAGCAGTACTTC
CDR3 protein: CASTFVLGSDEQYF

V gene: TRBV6-5
J gene: TRBJ1-1
D gene: -
CDR3 DNA: TGTGCCAGCAGTCGAACAGGGATTACTGAAGCTTTCTTT
CDR3 protein: CASSRTGITEAFF

V gene: TRBV27
J gene: TRBJ1-2
D gene: -
CDR3 DNA: TGTGCCGTATCACCAATGGGAGCAGGAGACTATGGCTACACCTTC
CDR3 protein: CAVSPMGAGDYGYTF

V gene: TRBV5-1
J gene: TRBJ1-5
D gene: -
CDR3 DNA: TGCGCCAGCAGCGGCTGGGAGCCAGACAATCAGCCCCAGCATTTT
CDR3 protein: CASSGWEPDNQPQHF

V gene: TRBV12-3/TRBV12-4
J gene: TRBJ2-3
D gene: -
CDR3 DNA: TGTGCCAGCAGTCCGGGCCTTGATCGGACGCAGTATTTT
CDR3 protein: CASSPGLDRTQYF

V gene: TRBV7-3
J gene: TRBJ1-6
D gene: -
CDR3 DNA: TGTGCCAGCAGCCCAGGGGAGGGTCTGTCCCTCCACTTT
CDR3 protein: CASSPGEGLSLHF

V gene: TRBV27
J gene: TRBJ2-2
D gene: TRBD2
CDR3 DNA: TGTGCCAGCAGTTCCAGCGGGGTGGGCACCGGGGAGCTGTTTTTT
CDR3 protein: CASSSSGVGTGELFF

V gene: TRBV3-1
J gene: TRBJ2-5
D gene: -
CDR3 DNA: TGTGCCAGCAGCCAATTAGCAGGGGAAGAGACCCAGTACTTC
CDR3 protein: CASSQLAGEETQYF